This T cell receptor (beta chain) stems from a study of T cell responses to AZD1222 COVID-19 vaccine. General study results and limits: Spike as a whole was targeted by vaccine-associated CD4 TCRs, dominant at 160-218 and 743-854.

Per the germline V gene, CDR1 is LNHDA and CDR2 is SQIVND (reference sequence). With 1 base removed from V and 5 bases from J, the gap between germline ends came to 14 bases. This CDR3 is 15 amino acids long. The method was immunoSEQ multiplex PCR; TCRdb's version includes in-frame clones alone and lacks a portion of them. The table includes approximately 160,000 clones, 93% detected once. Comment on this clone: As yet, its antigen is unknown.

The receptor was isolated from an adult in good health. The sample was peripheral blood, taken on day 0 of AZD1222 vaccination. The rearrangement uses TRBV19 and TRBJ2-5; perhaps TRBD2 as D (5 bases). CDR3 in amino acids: CASSIGARRGETQYF. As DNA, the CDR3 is TGTGCCAGTAGTATAGGGGCGCGTCGCGGGGAGACCCAGTACTTC.